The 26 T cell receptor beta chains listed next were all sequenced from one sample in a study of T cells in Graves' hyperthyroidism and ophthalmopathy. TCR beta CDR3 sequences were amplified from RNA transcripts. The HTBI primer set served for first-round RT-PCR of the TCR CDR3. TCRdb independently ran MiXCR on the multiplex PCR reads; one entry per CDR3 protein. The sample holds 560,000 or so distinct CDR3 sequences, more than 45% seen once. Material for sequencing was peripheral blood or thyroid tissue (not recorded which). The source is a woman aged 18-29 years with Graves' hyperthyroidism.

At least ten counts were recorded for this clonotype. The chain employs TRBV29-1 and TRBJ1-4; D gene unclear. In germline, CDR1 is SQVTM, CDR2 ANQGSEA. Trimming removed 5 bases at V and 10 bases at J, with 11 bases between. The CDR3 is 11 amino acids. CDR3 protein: CSVPSTGKLFF. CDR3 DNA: TGCAGCGTTCCCAGCACCGGAAAACTGTTTTTT.

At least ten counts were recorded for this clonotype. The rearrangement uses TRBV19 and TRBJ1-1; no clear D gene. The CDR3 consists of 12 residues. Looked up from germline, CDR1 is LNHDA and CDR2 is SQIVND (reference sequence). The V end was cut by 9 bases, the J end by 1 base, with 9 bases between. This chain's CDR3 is CASSPWNTEAFF. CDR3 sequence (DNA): TGTGCCAGCAGCCCATGGAACACTGAAGCTTTCTTT.

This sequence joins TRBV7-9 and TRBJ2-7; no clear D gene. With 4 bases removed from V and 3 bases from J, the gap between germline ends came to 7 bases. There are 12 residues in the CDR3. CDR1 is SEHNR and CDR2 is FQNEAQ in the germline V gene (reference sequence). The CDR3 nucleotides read TGTGCCAGCAGCTCTTCCTACTACGAGCAGTACTTC. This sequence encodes CASSSSYYEQYF.

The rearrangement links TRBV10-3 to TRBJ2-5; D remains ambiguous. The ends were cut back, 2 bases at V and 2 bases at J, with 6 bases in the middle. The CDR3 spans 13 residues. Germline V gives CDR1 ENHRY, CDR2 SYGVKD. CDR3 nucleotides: TGTGCCATCAGTGAGGGACCTCAAGAGACCCAGTACTTC. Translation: CAISEGPQETQYF.

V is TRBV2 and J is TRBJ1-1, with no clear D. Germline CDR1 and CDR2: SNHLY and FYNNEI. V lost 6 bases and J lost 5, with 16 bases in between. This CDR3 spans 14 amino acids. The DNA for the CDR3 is TGTGCCAGCAGCGCTCATAAGGGCTTAACTGAAGCTTTCTTT. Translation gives CASSAHKGLTEAFF.

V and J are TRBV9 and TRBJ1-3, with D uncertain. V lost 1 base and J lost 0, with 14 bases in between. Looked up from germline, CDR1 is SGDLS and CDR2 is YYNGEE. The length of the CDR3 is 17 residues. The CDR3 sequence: CASSVSGSVISGNTIYF. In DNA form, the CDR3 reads TGTGCCAGCAGCGTATCAGGTTCCGTTATCTCTGGAAACACCATATATTTT.

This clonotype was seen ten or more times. CDR3 DNA sequence: TGTGCCAGTAGGGCAGGTGGAAACACCATATATTTT. Translated, it gives CASRAGGNTIYF. The chain carries TRBV19 and TRBJ1-3; D is undetermined. The CDR3 is 12 residues long. V was clipped by 6 bases and J by 3 bases, with 6 bases between them. Germline assignment: CDR1 LNHDA and CDR2 SQIVND (reference sequence).

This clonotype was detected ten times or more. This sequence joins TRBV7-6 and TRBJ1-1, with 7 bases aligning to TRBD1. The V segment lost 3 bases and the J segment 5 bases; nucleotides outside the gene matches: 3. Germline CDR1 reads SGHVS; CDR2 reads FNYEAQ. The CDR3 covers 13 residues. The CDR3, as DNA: TGTGCCAGCAGCTTTGACAGGGAGACTGAAGCTTTCTTT. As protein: CASSFDRETEAFF.

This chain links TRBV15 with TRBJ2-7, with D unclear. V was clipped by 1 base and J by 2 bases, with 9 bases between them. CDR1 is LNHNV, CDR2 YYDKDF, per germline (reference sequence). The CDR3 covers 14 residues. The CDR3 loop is CATSRGTTTYEQYF. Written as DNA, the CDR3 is TGTGCCACCAGCAGAGGGACGACAACCTACGAGCAGTACTTC.

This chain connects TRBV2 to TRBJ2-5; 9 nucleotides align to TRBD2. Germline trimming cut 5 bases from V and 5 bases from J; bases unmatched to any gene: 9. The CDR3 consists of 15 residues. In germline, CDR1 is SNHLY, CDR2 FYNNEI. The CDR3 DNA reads TGTGCCAGCAGTTACGGAGTAGCGGGAGACGAGACCCAGTACTTC. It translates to CASSYGVAGDETQYF.

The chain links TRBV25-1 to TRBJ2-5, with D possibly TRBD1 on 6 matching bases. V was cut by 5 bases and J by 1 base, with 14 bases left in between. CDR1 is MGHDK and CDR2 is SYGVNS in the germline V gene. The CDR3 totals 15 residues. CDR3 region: CASSHHGQTQETQYF. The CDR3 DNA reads TGTGCCAGCAGTCACCATGGACAGACCCAAGAGACCCAGTACTTC.

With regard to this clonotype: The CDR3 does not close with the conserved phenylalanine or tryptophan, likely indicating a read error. CDR3 nucleotide sequence: TGTGCCAGCAGCCCGGACTTGAACACTGAAGCTTTCTTG. Its translation is CASSPDLNTEAFL. The chain joins TRBV7-6 to TRBJ1-1, with D unclear. The CDR3 has 13 amino acids. Germline V gene data show CDR1 as SGHVS and CDR2 as FNYEAQ. V was pared by 5 bases and J by 0 bases, with 7 bases between.

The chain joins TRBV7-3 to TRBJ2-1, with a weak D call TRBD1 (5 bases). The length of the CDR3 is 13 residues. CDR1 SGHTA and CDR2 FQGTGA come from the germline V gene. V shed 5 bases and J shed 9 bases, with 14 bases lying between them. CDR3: CASSAQGVSEQFF. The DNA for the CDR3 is TGTGCCAGCAGCGCTCAGGGTGTGAGTGAGCAGTTCTTC.

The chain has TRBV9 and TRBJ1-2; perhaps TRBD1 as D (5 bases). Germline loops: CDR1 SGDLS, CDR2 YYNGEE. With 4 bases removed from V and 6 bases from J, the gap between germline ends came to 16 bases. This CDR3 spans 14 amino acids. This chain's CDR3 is CASSHNPGQDGYTF. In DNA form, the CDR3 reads TGTGCCAGCAGCCACAATCCAGGGCAAGATGGCTACACCTTC. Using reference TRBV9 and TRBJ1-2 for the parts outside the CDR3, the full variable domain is DSGVTQTPKHLITATGQRVTLRCSPRSGDLSVYWYQQSLDQGLQFLIQYYNGEERAKGNILERFSAQQFPDLHSELNLSSLELGDSALYFCASSHNPGQDGYTFGSGTRLTVV.

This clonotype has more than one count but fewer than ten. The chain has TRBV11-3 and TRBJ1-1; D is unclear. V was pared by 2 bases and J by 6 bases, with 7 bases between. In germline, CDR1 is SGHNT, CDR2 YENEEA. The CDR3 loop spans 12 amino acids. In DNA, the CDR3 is TGTGCCAGCAGCTTACGTGACGCTGAAGCTTTCTTT. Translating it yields CASSLRDAEAFF.

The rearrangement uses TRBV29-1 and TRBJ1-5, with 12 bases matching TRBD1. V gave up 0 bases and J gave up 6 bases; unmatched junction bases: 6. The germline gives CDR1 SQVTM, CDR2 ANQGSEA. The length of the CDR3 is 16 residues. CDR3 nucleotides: TGCAGCGTTGAAGACGGGACAGGGGGCGACGGTCAGCCCCAGCATTTT. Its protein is CSVEDGTGGDGQPQHF. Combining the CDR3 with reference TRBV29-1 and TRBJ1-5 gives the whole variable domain SAVISQKPSRDICQRGTSLTIQCQVDSQVTMMFWYRQQPGQSLTLIATANQGSEATYESGFVIDKFPISRPNLTFSTLTVSNMSPEDSSIYLCSVEDGTGGDGQPQHFGDGTRLSIL.

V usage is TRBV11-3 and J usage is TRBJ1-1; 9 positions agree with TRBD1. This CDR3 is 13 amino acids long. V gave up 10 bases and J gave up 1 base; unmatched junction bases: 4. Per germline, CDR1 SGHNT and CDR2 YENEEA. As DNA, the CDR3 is TGTGCCACACAGGGGGCCGCGAACACTGAAGCTTTCTTT. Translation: CATQGAANTEAFF.

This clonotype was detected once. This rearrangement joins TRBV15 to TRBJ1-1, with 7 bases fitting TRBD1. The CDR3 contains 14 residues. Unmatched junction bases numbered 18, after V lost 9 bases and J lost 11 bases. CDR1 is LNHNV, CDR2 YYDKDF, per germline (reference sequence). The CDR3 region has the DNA TGTGCCACTCACCTCGACAGGGTAATCGGGGTGGCTTTCTTT. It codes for CATHLDRVIGVAFF.

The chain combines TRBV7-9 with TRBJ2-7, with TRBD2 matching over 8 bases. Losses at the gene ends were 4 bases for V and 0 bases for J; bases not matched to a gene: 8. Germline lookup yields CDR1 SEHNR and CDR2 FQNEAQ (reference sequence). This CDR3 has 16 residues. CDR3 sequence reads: CASSSLATSASYEQYF. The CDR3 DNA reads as TGTGCCAGCAGCTCCCTAGCGACTAGCGCCTCCTACGAGCAGTACTTC.

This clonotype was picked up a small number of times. CDR3 protein: CASSFYHPNTEAFF. CDR3 DNA sequence: TGTGCCAGCAGCTTTTACCATCCGAACACTGAAGCTTTCTTT. This chain links TRBV13 with TRBJ1-1; D uncertain. Trimming shortened V by 3 bases and J by 1 base, and 9 bases separated the two germline ends. The CDR3 sequence is 14 residues long. Germline assignment: CDR1 PRHDT and CDR2 FYEKMQ (reference sequence).

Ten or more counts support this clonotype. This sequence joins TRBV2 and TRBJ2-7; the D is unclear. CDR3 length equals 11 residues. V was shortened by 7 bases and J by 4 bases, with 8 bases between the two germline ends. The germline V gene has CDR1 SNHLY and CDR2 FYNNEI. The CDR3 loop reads CASIRAYEQYF. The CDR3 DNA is TGTGCCAGCATAAGGGCATACGAGCAGTACTTC.

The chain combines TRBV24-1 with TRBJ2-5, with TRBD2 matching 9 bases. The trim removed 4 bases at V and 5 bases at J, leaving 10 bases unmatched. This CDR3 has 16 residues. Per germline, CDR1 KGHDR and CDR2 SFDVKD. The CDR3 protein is CATSDRFSGSWETQYF. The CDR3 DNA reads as TGTGCCACCAGTGACCGATTTAGCGGGAGTTGGGAGACCCAGTACTTC.

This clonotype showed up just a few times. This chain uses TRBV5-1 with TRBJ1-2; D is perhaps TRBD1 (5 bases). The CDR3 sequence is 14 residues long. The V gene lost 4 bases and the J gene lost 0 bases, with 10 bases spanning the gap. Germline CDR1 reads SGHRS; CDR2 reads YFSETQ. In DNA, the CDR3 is TGCGCCAGCAGCCCAGCGACAGCTAACTATGGCTACACCTTC. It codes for CASSPATANYGYTF.

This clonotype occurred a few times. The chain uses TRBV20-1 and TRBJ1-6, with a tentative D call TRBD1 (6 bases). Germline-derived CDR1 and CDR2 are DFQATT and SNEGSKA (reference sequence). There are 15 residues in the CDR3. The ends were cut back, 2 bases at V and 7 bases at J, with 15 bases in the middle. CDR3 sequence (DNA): TGCAGTGCTAGAAGGCAGACAGGCGGGAATTCACCCCTCCACTTT. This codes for CSARRQTGGNSPLHF.

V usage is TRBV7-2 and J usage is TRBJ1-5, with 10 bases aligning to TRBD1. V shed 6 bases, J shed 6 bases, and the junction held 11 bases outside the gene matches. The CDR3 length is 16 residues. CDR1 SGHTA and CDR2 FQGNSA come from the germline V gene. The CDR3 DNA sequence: TGTGCCAGCAGTTTCTCCGGGACAGGGGTAGGTCAGCCCCAGCATTTT. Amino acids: CASSFSGTGVGQPQHF.

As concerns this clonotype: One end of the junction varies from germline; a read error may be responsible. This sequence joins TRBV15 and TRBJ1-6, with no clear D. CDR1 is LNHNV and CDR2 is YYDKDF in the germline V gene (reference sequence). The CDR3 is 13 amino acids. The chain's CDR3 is CATSSGHNSPLHF. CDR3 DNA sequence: TGTGCTACCAGCAGCGGACATAATTCACCCCTCCACTTT.